The 9 T cell receptor beta chains given below trace back to one sample, sequenced in a study of cytomegalovirus exposure and HLA in healthy donors. Primers: 60 Vbeta forward and 13 Jbeta reverse. Assay used: immunoSEQ multiplex PCR; TCRdb lists only in-frame clones, some missing. The sample lists about 98,000 clones, 65% to 80% occurring once. The sequencing input was PBMCs. The source of these receptors is a human donor in good health.

V gene TRBV5-1 combines with J gene TRBJ1-4; 8 bases agree with TRBD1. Germline-derived CDR1 and CDR2 are SGHRS and YFSETQ. The CDR3 spans 14 residues. V shed 4 bases and J 8 bases; nucleotides not matched to a gene: 7. In nucleotides, the CDR3 is TGCGCCAGCAGCGCCGGACAGGGTTTCGAAAAACTGTTTTTT. Its translation is CASSAGQGFEKLFF.

The CDR3 region has the DNA TGTGCCAGCGCGAAGACAGCAACTAATGAAAAACTGTTTTTT. It translates to CASAKTATNEKLFF. The rearrangement joins TRBV6-5 to TRBJ1-4, with D possibly being TRBD1 (5 bases). Germline values: CDR1 MNHEY, CDR2 SVGAGI. This CDR3 has 14 amino acids. Trimming left V 8 bases short and J 0 bases short, with 10 bases between.

V and J are TRBV6-1 and TRBJ2-7; the D is unclear. Between the trimmed V and J ends, which lost 4 bases and 2 bases, there was a span of 9 bases. The length of the CDR3 is 13 residues. In germline, CDR1 is MNHNS, CDR2 SASEGT. The CDR3, as DNA: TGTGCCAGCAGTGCCACGCAGGCCTACGAGCAGTACTTC. As protein: CASSATQAYEQYF.

The V and J genes are TRBV27 and TRBJ1-4, with no clear D. The CDR3 loop spans 14 amino acids. Trimming shortened V by 1 base and J by 5 bases, and 8 bases separated the two germline ends. The germline CDR1 and CDR2 sequences are MNHEY and SMNVEV (reference sequence). The CDR3 bases are TGTGCCAGCAGTTTATTAACAAAGAATGAAAAACTGTTTTTT. Encoded protein: CASSLLTKNEKLFF.

The table lists this clone with a count of one. The V and J genes are TRBV11-3 and TRBJ2-3, with 13 bases that match TRBD2. Trimming removed 5 bases from V and 5 bases from J; junction bases left unmatched: 7. CDR3 length: 16 residues. Looked up from germline, CDR1 is SGHNT and CDR2 is YENEEA. CDR3 in DNA: TGTGCCAGCAGCCAATCGGGGACTAGCGGGGTAGATACGCAGTATTTT. It codes for CASSQSGTSGVDTQYF. The full variable domain, its missing parts supplied by reference TRBV11-3 and TRBJ2-3, is EAGVVQSPRYKIIEKKQPVAFWCNPISGHNTLYWYLQNLGQGPELLIRYENEEAVDDSQLPKDRFSAERLKGVDSTLKIQPAELGDSAVYLCASSQSGTSGVDTQYFGPGTRLTVL.

The chain combines TRBV6-5 with TRBJ2-7, with unresolved D. Germline V gene sequence: CDR1 MNHEY, CDR2 SVGAGI. This CDR3 contains 14 residues. V lost 5 bases, J lost 2 bases, and 13 bases lay in between. The CDR3 DNA sequence: TGTGCCAGCAGTCCCCAACCAAGCACCTACGAGCAGTACTTC. Translated, it gives CASSPQPSTYEQYF.

J is TRBJ1-2 and V is TRBV27, with 12 positions matching TRBD1. V lost 2 bases and J lost 3; bases outside the gene matches: 10. The CDR3 is 18 residues long. CDR1 is MNHEY, CDR2 SMNVEV, per germline (reference sequence). The CDR3 loop is CASSLKGDRGLLDYGYTF. The CDR3 DNA sequence: TGTGCCAGCAGTTTAAAGGGGGACAGGGGGCTCCTTGACTATGGCTACACCTTC.

The chain has TRBV19 and TRBJ2-2, with TRBD2 as a possible D gene (7 bases). CDR3 length: 16 residues. The germline CDR1 and CDR2 sequences are LNHDA and SQIVND (reference sequence). The V end lost 5 bases, the J end lost 4 bases, and 17 bases lay between the germline ends. The chain's CDR3 is CASSDIWRGGTGELFF. DNA for the CDR3: TGTGCCAGTAGTGACATATGGAGGGGGGGCACCGGGGAGCTGTTTTTT.

Note on this clone: Compared with germline, one end of the junction differs, possibly owing to a read error. The chain recombines TRBV19 with TRBJ1-2, with 7 positions matching TRBD1. CDR3 length: 12 amino acids. Germline V gives CDR1 LNHDA, CDR2 SQIVND (reference sequence). CDR3 DNA: TGTGCTTCGACAGGGCGGCTGGGTGGCTACCCCTTC. It codes for CASTGRLGGYPF.